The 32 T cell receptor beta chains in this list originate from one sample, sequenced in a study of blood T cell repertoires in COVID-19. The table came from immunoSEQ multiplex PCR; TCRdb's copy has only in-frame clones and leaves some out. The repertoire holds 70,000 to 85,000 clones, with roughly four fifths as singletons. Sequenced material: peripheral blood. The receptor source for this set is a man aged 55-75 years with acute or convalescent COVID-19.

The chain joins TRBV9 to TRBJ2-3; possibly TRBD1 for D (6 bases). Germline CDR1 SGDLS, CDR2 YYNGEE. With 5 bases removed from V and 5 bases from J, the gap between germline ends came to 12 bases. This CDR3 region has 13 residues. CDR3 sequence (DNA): TGTGCCAGCAGAGGCCCCAGGGGAGATACGCAGTATTTT. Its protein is CASRGPRGDTQYF. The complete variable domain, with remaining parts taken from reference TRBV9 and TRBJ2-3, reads DSGVTQTPKHLITATGQRVTLRCSPRSGDLSVYWYQQSLDQGLQFLIQYYNGEERAKGNILERFSAQQFPDLHSELNLSSLELGDSALYFCASRGPRGDTQYFGPGTRLTVL.

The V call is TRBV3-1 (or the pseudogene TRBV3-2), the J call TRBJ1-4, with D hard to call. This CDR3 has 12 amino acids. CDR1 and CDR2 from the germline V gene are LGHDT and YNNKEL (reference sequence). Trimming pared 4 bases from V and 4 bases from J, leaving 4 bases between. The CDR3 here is CASSPYNEKLFF. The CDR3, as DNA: TGTGCCAGCAGCCCTTATAATGAAAAACTGTTTTTT.

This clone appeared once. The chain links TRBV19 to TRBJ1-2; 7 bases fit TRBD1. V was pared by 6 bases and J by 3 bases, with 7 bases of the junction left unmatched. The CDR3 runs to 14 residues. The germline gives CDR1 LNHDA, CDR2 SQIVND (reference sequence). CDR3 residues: CASRGDSLDYGYTF. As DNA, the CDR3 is TGTGCCAGTAGAGGGGACAGCTTGGACTATGGCTACACCTTC.

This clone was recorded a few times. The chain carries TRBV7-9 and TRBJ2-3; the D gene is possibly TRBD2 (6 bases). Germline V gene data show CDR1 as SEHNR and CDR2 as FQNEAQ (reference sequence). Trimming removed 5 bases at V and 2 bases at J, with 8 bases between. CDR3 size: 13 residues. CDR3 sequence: CASSGGFTDTQYF. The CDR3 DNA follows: TGTGCCAGCAGCGGGGGGTTCACAGATACGCAGTATTTT.

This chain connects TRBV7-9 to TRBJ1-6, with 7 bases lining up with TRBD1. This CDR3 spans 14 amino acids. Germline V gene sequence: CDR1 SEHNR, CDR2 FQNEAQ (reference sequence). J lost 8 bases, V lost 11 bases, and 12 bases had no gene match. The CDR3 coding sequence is TGTGCCGGCAAGCATACCGACAGGGATTCACCCCTCCACTTT. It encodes CAGKHTDRDSPLHF.

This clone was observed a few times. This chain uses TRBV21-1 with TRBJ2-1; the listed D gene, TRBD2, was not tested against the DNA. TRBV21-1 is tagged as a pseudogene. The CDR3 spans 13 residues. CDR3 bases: TGTGCCAGCAGCAAGGAAGCGGGGCTGGGCCGGTTCTTC. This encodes CASSKEAGLGRFF.

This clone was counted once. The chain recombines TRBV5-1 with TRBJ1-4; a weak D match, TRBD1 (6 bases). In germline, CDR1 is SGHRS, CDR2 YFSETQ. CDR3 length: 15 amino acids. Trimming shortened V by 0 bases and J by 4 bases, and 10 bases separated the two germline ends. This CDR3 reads CASSLGGGGNEKLFF. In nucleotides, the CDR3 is TGCGCCAGCAGCTTGGGCGGGGGCGGTAATGAAAAACTGTTTTTT.

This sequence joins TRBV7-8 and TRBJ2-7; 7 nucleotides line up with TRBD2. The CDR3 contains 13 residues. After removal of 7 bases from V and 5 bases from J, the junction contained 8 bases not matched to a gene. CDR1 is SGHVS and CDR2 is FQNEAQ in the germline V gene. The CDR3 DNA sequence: TGTGCCAGCACACCCCCCGCGGGGGACGAGCAGTACTTC. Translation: CASTPPAGDEQYF.

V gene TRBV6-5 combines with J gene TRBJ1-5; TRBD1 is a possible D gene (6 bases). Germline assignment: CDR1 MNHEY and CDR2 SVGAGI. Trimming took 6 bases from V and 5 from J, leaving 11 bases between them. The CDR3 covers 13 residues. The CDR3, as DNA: TGTGCCAGCAGGACAGGCATCCATCAGCCCCAGCATTTT. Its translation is CASRTGIHQPQHF.

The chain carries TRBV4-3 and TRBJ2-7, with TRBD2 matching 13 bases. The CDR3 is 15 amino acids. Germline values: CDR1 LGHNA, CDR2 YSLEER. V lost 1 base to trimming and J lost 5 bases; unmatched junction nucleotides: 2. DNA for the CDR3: TGCGCCAGCAGCCAAGGCACTAGCGGGGGGGACGAGCAGTACTTC. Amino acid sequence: CASSQGTSGGDEQYF.

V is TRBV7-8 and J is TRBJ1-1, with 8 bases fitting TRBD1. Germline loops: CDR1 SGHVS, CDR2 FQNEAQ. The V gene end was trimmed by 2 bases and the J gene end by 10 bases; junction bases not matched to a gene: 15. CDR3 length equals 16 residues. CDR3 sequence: CASSLNQGAVGFGAFF. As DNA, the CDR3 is TGTGCCAGCAGCTTAAATCAGGGGGCGGTGGGGTTCGGAGCTTTCTTT. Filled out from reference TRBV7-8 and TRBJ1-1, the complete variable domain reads GAGVSQSPRYKVAKRGQDVALRCDPISGHVSLFWYQQALGQGPEFLTYFQNEAQLDKSGLPSDRFFAERPEGSVSTLKIQRTQQEDSAVYLCASSLNQGAVGFGAFFGQGTRLTVV.

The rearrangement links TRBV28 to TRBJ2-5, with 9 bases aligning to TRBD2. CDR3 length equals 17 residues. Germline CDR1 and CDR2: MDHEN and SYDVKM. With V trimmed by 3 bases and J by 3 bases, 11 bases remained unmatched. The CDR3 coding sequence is TGTGCCAGCAGTTTCTCAGATAGCGGGAGAGGGAAAGAGACCCAGTACTTC. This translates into CASSFSDSGRGKETQYF.

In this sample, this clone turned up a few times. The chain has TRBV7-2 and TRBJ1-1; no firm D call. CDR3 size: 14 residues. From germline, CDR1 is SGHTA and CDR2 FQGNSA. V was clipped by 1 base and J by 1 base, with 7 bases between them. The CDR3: CASSLGGANTEAFF. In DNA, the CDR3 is TGTGCCAGCAGCTTAGGGGGAGCGAACACTGAAGCTTTCTTT.

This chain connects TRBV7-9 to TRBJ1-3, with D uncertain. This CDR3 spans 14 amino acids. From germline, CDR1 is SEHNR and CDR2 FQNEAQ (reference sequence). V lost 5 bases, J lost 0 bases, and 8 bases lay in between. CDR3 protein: CASSPSYSGNTIYF. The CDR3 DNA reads TGTGCCAGCAGCCCCTCGTACTCTGGAAACACCATATATTTT.

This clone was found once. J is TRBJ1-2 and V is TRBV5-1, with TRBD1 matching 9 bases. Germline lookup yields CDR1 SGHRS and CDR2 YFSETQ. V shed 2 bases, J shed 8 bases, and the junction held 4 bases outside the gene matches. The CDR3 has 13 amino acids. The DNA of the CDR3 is TGCGCCAGCAGCTTTGCGGACAGGGGAGGCTACACCTTC. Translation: CASSFADRGGYTF.

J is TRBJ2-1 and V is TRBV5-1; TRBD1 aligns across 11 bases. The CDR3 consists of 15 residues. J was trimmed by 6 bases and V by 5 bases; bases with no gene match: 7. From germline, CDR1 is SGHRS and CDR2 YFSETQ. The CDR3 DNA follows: TGCGCCAGCAGTACCCAGGGGACAGGGGGCAATGAGCAGTTCTTC. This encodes CASSTQGTGGNEQFF.

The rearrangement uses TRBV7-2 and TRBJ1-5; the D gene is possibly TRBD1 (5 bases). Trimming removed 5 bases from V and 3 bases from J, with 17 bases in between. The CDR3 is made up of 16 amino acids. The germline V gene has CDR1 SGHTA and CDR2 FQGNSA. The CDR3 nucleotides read TGTGCCAGCAGCCCTGGGCGGGGCTCCATCAATCAGCCCCAGCATTTT. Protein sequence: CASSPGRGSINQPQHF.

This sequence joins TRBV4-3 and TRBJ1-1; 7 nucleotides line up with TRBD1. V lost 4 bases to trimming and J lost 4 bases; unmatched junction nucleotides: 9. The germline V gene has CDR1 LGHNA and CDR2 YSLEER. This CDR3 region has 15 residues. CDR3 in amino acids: CASSLKATGATEAFF. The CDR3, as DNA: TGCGCCAGCAGCCTGAAAGCAACAGGGGCCACTGAAGCTTTCTTT.

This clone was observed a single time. As DNA, the CDR3 is TGTGCCAGCAAAGTAGGAGTGGCGGGGAACACCGGGGAGCTGTTTTTT. Protein: CASKVGVAGNTGELFF. The chain links TRBV7-8 to TRBJ2-2, with TRBD2 as a possible D gene (5 bases). V shed 7 bases and J shed 1 base, with 16 bases lying between them. The V gene's germline CDR1 is SGHVS and CDR2 FQNEAQ. The CDR3 sequence is 16 residues long.

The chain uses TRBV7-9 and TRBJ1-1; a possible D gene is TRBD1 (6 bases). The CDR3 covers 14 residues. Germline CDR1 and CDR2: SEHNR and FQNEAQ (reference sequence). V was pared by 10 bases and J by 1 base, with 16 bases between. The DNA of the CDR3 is TGTGCCACCACCCTCATGGGACAGAACACTGAAGCTTTCTTT. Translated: CATTLMGQNTEAFF.

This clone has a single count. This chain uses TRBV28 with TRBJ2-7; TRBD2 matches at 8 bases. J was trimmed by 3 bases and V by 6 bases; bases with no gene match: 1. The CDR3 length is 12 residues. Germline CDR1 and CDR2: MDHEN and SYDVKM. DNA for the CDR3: TGTGCCAGCAGGACTAGCGACTACGAGCAGTACTTC. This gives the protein CASRTSDYEQYF.

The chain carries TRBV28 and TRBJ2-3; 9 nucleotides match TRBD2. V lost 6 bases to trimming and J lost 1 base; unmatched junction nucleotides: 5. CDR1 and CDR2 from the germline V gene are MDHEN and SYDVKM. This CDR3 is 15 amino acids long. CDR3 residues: CASRLTSGRTDTQYF. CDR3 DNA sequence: TGTGCCAGCAGACTAACTAGCGGGCGCACAGATACGCAGTATTTT.

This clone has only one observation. DNA of the CDR3: TGTGCCAGCAGCTTACGGACTCGCGGGGGGGTCGGGGATACGCAGTATTTT. Protein sequence: CASSLRTRGGVGDTQYF. V and J are TRBV7-2 and TRBJ2-3; TRBD2 matches 9 bases. This CDR3 comprises 17 residues. Trimming removed 2 bases from V and 6 bases from J; junction bases left unmatched: 12. Per the germline V gene, CDR1 is SGHTA and CDR2 is FQGNSA.

The CDR3 coding sequence is TGCGCCAGCAGTGAGTCAGGGGACACTGAAGCTTTCTTT. Protein sequence: CASSESGDTEAFF. This sequence joins TRBV10-1 and TRBJ1-1; the D gene is possibly TRBD1 (5 bases). V lost 0 bases and J 3 bases, leaving 5 bases between the germline ends. The germline gives CDR1 WNHNN, CDR2 SYGVQD (reference sequence). This CDR3 contains 13 residues.

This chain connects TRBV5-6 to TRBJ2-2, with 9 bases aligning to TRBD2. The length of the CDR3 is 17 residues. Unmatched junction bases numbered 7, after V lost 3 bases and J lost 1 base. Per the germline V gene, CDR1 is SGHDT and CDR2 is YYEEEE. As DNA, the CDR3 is TGTGCCAGCAGCTACCGATCTAGCGGGGTGAACACCGGGGAGCTGTTTTTT. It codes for CASSYRSSGVNTGELFF.

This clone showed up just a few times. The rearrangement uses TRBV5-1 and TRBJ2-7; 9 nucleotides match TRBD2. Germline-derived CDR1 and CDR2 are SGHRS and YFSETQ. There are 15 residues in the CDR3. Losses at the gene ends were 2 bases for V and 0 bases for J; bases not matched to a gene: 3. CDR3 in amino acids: CASSFFSGSSYEQYF. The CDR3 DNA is TGCGCCAGCAGCTTTTTTAGCGGGAGCTCCTACGAGCAGTACTTC.

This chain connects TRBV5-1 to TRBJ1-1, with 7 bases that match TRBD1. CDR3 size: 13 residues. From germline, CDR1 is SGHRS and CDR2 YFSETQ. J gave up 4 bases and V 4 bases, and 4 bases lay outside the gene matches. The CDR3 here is CASSPPGGTEAFF. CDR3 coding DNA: TGCGCCAGCAGCCCCCCAGGGGGCACTGAAGCTTTCTTT.

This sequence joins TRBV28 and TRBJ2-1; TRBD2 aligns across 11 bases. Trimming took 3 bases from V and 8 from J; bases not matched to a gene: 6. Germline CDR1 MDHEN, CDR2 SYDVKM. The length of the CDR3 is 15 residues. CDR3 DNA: TGTGCCAGCAGTTTGACTAGCGGGATGTTACATGAGCAGTTCTTC. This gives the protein CASSLTSGMLHEQFF.

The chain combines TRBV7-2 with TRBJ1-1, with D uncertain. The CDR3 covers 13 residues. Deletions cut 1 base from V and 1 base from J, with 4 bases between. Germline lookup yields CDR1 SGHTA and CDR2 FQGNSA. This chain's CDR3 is CASSLDQNTEAFF. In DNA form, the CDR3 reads TGTGCCAGCAGCTTAGATCAGAACACTGAAGCTTTCTTT.

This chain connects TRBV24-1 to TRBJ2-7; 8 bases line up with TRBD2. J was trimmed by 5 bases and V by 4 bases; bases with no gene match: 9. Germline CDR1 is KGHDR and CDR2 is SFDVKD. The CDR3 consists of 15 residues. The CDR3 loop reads CATSESLAGIDEQYF. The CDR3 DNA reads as TGTGCCACCAGTGAATCTCTAGCGGGCATTGACGAGCAGTACTTC.

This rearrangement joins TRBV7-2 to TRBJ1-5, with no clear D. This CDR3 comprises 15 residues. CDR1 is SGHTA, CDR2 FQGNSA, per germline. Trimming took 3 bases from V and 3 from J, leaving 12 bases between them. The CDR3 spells CASSLTGHSNQPQHF. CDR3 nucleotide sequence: TGTGCCAGCAGCTTGACTGGCCACTCCAATCAGCCCCAGCATTTT.

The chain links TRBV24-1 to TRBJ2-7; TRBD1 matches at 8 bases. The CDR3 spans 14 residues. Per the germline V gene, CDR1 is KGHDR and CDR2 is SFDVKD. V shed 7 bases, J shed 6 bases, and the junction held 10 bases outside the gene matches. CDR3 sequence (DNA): TGTGCCACCAGAGGGGCCGGACAGGGCGGCGAGCAGTACTTC. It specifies CATRGAGQGGEQYF.